Presented here are 2 T cell receptor beta chains from one specimen sequenced in a study of blood T cells in healthy people across ages. It was with a sample-barcoded 5' primer and a J-beta primer mix that a second PCR of roughly 6 to 12 cycles was run. TCRdb used MiXCR to reprocess the 5' RACE reads, holding one entry per CDR3 protein. The sample yields around 780,000 distinct CDR3 sequences, about a quarter seen once. These same data were also listed under a study on T cells of mothers and their children.

The sequenced sample consisted of blood. These receptors were collected from a boy aged 5-17 years in good health.

V gene TRBV6-5 combines with J gene TRBJ2-7; TRBD1 might be the D (5 bases). The CDR3 spans 14 residues. CDR1 and CDR2 (germline): MNHEY, SVGAGI. V dropped 4 bases and J dropped 4 bases, with 14 bases sitting between them. CDR3 loop: CASSSLLGQYEQYF. CDR3 DNA: TGTGCCAGCAGTTCCCTCCTGGGGCAGTACGAGCAGTACTTC.

V gene TRBV12-3 or TRBV12-4 combines with J gene TRBJ1-2; 7 bases are shared with TRBD1. The V segment lost 5 bases and the J segment 8 bases; nucleotides outside the gene matches: 11. The CDR3 totals 14 residues. The DNA for the CDR3 is TGTGCCAGCAGTCCAGACAGGGCCCTGAAAGGCTACACCTTC. Translating gives CASSPDRALKGYTF.